This record concerns one TCR beta chain sequence. As yet, its antigen is unknown. This sample is drawn from a study of beta chain features in type 1 diabetes. The study, taken as a whole, reports: Lower insertion and higher deletion counts appeared at VDJ junctions in type 1 diabetes patients. There was a moderate but significant shortening of TCRB CDR3s in all four CD4+ subsets of Type 1 diabetes patients.

Every bit of the isolated RNA underwent reverse transcription, so sequencing read expressed TCRB transcripts. Naive, central memory and regulatory T cell samples yielded about 4 million reads on average. Using immunoSEQ multiplex PCR, the repertoire was profiled, and TCRdb retains in-frame clones only, with some absent. The profile shows approximately 160,000 clones, approximately 10% of them singletons. The CDR3 totals 16 residues. The germline V gene has CDR1 SGHRS and CDR2 YFSETQ. V lost 4 bases and J lost 0; bases outside the gene matches: 8. The receptor was isolated from a man aged 25 to 40 with type 1 diabetes. Sequenced input: central memory CD4+ T cells from blood. This rearrangement joins TRBV5-1 to TRBJ2-7; TRBD1 agrees at 9 bases. The CDR3 nucleotides are TGCGCCAGCAGCGTCCAAGGACAGGGGCTCTCCTACGAGCAGTACTTC. This encodes CASSVQGQGLSYEQYF.